This paragraph reports one T cell receptor beta chain. The data were obtained in a study of blood T cell repertoires in COVID-19. Some clones are missing from TCRdb's copy, which holds only in-frame ones; the method was immunoSEQ multiplex PCR. The sample lists approximately 150,000 clones; 80% were seen once. The clonotype was recovered from a woman between 50 and 59 years old with acute or convalescent COVID-19. Sequenced sample: peripheral blood.

CDR3 protein: CASQGDSFYGYTF. CDR3 DNA sequence: TGTGCCAGCCAGGGGGATTCCTTCTATGGCTACACCTTC. V gene TRBV12-3 or TRBV12-4 combines with J gene TRBJ1-2, with 7 bases lining up with TRBD1. After removal of 8 bases from V and 4 bases from J, the junction contained 7 bases not matched to a gene. This CDR3 spans 13 amino acids.